The rows below give T cell receptor beta chains drawn from one sample of a study of cytomegalovirus exposure and HLA in healthy donors. Clones were read by immunoSEQ multiplex PCR, and TCRdb kept only the in-frame ones, dropping some. Here the sample spans some 95,000 clones, around 84% being singletons. Sample: PBMCs. The receptors here all came from a woman in her thirties or forties in good health and CMV-seropositive. Both conserved end residues are part of each CDR3. Each record gives: J gene, V gene, CDR3 protein.

TRBJ1-5 TRBV7-9 CASSDRGGQPQHF
TRBJ2-5 TRBV5-1 CASRVGLGETQYF
TRBJ1-1 TRBV13 CASSLDPGQVGTEAFF
TRBJ1-2 TRBV2 CASSEASEPWDGYTF
TRBJ2-7 TRBV27 CASSLYIGTGGSYEQYF
TRBJ1-1 TRBV10-2 CASSGPTPGGAFF
TRBJ2-7 TRBV6-7 CASTNWTGEYEQYF
TRBJ1-1 TRBV5-6 CASSPTGGRVNTEAFF
TRBJ1-2 TRBV6-1 CASSESGGGGFYGYTF
TRBJ2-3 TRBV28 CASSPAGPTVDTQYF
TRBJ2-3 TRBV5-1 CASSVHRESAQYF
NA TRBV28 CASSPQSGRGPYEQYF
TRBJ2-7 TRBV2 CASTRGTSGSNEQYF
TRBJ2-7 TRBV29-1 CSVEPGQFSYEQYF
TRBJ2-6 TRBV5-1 CASTFSGANVLTF
TRBJ2-7 TRBV25-1 CASSERKGGNEQYF
TRBJ1-2 TRBV4-1 CASSQPVRDSTNYGYTF
TRBJ2-1 TRBV7-8 CASSWALASSYNEQFF